The 23 T cell receptor beta chains listed next were all sequenced from one sample in a study of beta chain features in type 1 diabetes. The sequenced template was cDNA made from the entire isolated RNA. Measured with immunoSEQ multiplex PCR; TCRdb has only the in-frame clones, and not every one. The data show about 620,000 clones, about 16% seen once. The sample was naive CD4+ T cells from blood. These receptors came from a young man in good health.

The genes are TRBV4-2 and TRBJ2-5; 9 nucleotides align to TRBD1. Germline CDR1 reads LGHNA; CDR2 reads YNFKEQ. J was trimmed by 5 bases and V by 0 bases; bases with no gene match: 4. The CDR3 covers 15 residues. CDR3 sequence reads: CASSQEGTGGETQYF. The CDR3, as DNA: TGTGCCAGCAGCCAAGAGGGCACAGGGGGCGAGACCCAGTACTTC.

This clone was recorded a few times. The chain carries TRBV5-1 and TRBJ2-1; 9 positions agree with TRBD1. This CDR3 has 15 amino acids. Germline CDR1 SGHRS, CDR2 YFSETQ. Trimming cost V 2 bases and J 12 bases; bases outside gene matches: 12. In nucleotides, the CDR3 is TGCGCCAGCAGCTTAATCCCGGGACAGGGAAGTGTGCAGTTCTTC. It is translated as CASSLIPGQGSVQFF.

The gene calls are TRBV7-6 and TRBJ2-5; 8 nucleotides align to TRBD1. Per the germline V gene, CDR1 is SGHVS and CDR2 is FNYEAQ. J was trimmed by 5 bases and V by 5 bases; bases with no gene match: 19. The CDR3 is 18 amino acids. The CDR3, as DNA: TGTGCCAGCAGCCGTAATATTCCCCAGACAGGGGTATTCGAGACCCAGTACTTC. As protein: CASSRNIPQTGVFETQYF.

The chain couples TRBV9 to TRBJ1-1, with a tentative D call TRBD1 (5 bases). Germline values: CDR1 SGDLS, CDR2 YYNGEE. This CDR3 region has 14 residues. V lost 4 bases and J 6 bases, leaving 16 bases between the germline ends. CDR3: CASSPLDRGSEAFF. CDR3 DNA sequence: TGTGCCAGCAGCCCCCTCGATCGGGGGTCTGAAGCTTTCTTT.

The chain joins TRBV7-2 to TRBJ2-7, with D tentatively TRBD1 (6 bases). The V end was cut by 1 base, the J end by 4 bases, with 11 bases between. The CDR3 extends over 14 amino acids. The germline V gene has CDR1 SGHTA and CDR2 FQGNSA. This CDR3 reads CASSLVQGKYEQYF. CDR3 nucleotides: TGTGCCAGCAGCTTAGTACAGGGCAAATACGAGCAGTACTTC.

The V gene is TRBV4-3, the J gene TRBJ2-3; 10 nucleotides agree with TRBD1. V was pared by 0 bases and J by 4 bases, with 4 bases of the junction left unmatched. The CDR3 sequence is 16 residues long. In germline, CDR1 is LGHNA, CDR2 YSLEER. CDR3 loop: CASSQDWDRGADTQYF. The CDR3 coding sequence is TGCGCCAGCAGCCAAGATTGGGACAGGGGAGCAGATACGCAGTATTTT.

This chain joins TRBV6-1 and TRBJ2-1; D possibly corresponds to TRBD2 (6 bases). Germline V lookup: CDR1 MNHNS, CDR2 SASEGT. Between the trimmed V and J ends, which lost 2 bases and 10 bases, there was a span of 9 bases. CDR3 length: 12 amino acids. In nucleotides, the CDR3 is TGTGCCAGCAGTGAACTGGGGAGGGAGCAGTTCTTC. This translates into CASSELGREQFF.

J is TRBJ1-2 and V is TRBV28, with 8 bases matching TRBD1. The V segment lost 2 bases and the J segment 6 bases; nucleotides outside the gene matches: 5. The CDR3 runs to 14 residues. Germline V gene lookup returns CDR1 MDHEN and CDR2 SYDVKM. The CDR3 DNA reads as TGTGCCAGCAGTTTAGGCAGGGGGCTAGATGGCTACACCTTC. Translated: CASSLGRGLDGYTF.

This clone turned up a few times. Other DNA sequences within the sample encode an identical CDR3. The rearrangement uses TRBV11-2 and TRBJ2-3; 12 bases agree with TRBD2. The CDR3 runs to 16 residues. In germline, CDR1 is SGHAT, CDR2 FQNNGV. V lost 5 bases, J lost 1 base, and 4 bases stayed unmatched. The CDR3 is CASSPRLAGGTDTQYF. The DNA for the CDR3 is TGTGCCAGCAGCCCGAGACTAGCGGGGGGCACAGATACGCAGTATTTT.

This clone was observed a few times. The chain links TRBV29-1 to TRBJ1-2; no firm D call. V lost 4 bases, J lost 0 bases, and 6 bases lay in between. In germline, CDR1 is SQVTM, CDR2 ANQGSEA. This CDR3 comprises 12 residues. The CDR3 loop is CSVVAPNYGYTF. The DNA of the CDR3 is TGCAGCGTTGTGGCACCTAACTATGGCTACACCTTC.

A few counts support this clone. The gene calls are TRBV4-1 and TRBJ2-7, with 9 bases matching TRBD1. V was pared by 0 bases and J by 6 bases, with 9 bases of the junction left unmatched. Germline CDR1 MGHRA, CDR2 YSYEKL. The length of the CDR3 is 16 residues. The CDR3 is CASSQDPRDRAGEQYF. In DNA, the CDR3 is TGCGCCAGCAGCCAAGATCCACGGGACAGGGCGGGCGAGCAGTACTTC.

The chain uses TRBV27 and TRBJ1-2; no definite D call. The V gene lost 2 bases and the J gene lost 2 bases, with 15 bases spanning the gap. CDR3 length: 16 residues. CDR1 MNHEY and CDR2 SMNVEV come from the germline V gene (reference sequence). DNA for the CDR3: TGTGCCAGCAGTTTAAAGGGCCCGAGTTTAAACTATGGCTACACCTTC. It encodes CASSLKGPSLNYGYTF.

The V and J genes are TRBV15 and TRBJ1-5; no clear D gene. The V end lost 5 bases, the J end lost 6 bases, and 11 bases lay between the germline ends. Germline V CDR1 and CDR2: LNHNV, YYDKDF (reference sequence). CDR3 length equals 13 residues. The DNA of the CDR3 is TGTGCCACCAGCGAATACCCCAGTCAGCCCCAGCATTTT. Amino acids: CATSEYPSQPQHF.

V usage is TRBV6-5 and J usage is TRBJ1-2; D unresolved. CDR1 is MNHEY, CDR2 SVGAGI, per germline. The length of the CDR3 is 13 residues. Trimming pared 8 bases from V and 9 bases from J, leaving 19 bases between. The CDR3 spells CASATAGLTSYTF. In DNA, the CDR3 is TGTGCCAGCGCTACGGCGGGTCTTACGAGCTACACCTTC.

The CDR3 DNA sequence: TGTGCCAGCAGCTTGTCCCAGGGGGCGAACACCGGGGAGCTGTTTTTT. Protein: CASSLSQGANTGELFF. The V call is TRBV11-2, the J call TRBJ2-2; 7 bases agree with TRBD1. J gave up 0 bases and V 3 bases, and 4 bases lay outside the gene matches. The CDR3 is 16 residues long. From germline, CDR1 is SGHAT and CDR2 FQNNGV.

The J gene is TRBJ1-1, the V gene TRBV20-1; no clear D gene. Germline V lookup: CDR1 DFQATT, CDR2 SNEGSKA (reference sequence). V lost 0 bases and J lost 9, with 5 bases in between. The CDR3 runs to 10 residues. DNA of the CDR3: TGCAGTGCTAGAGACTCTCAAGCTTTCTTT. As protein: CSARDSQAFF.

This clone was found a few times. The sample contains more than one DNA sequence encoding this CDR3. The chain recombines TRBV28 with TRBJ2-7; D is undetermined. The CDR3 is 11 amino acids. Between the trimmed V and J ends, which lost 8 bases and 4 bases, there was a span of 9 bases. Germline V gives CDR1 MDHEN, CDR2 SYDVKM. The DNA of the CDR3 is TGTGCCAGCGGGTCCTCGTACGAGCAGTACTTC. Protein: CASGSSYEQYF.

This clone was counted a few times. The gene calls are TRBV4-1 and TRBJ2-7, with D hard to call. Trimming cost V 0 bases and J 3 bases, with 12 bases left between them. The CDR3 length is 15 residues. Germline V gives CDR1 MGHRA, CDR2 YSYEKL. The CDR3 spells CASSQDLGLLYEQYF. The CDR3 nucleotides are TGCGCCAGCAGCCAAGATTTGGGATTACTCTACGAGCAGTACTTC.

This clone turned up a few times. Other DNA sequences from this sample encode an identical CDR3 as well. This rearrangement joins TRBV28 to TRBJ2-7; D ambiguous. The V gene's germline CDR1 is MDHEN and CDR2 SYDVKM. V was shortened by 3 bases and J by 2 bases, with 8 bases between the two germline ends. The CDR3 length is 13 residues. CDR3 amino acids: CASSLGGTYEQYF. CDR3 sequence (DNA): TGTGCCAGCAGTTTGGGTGGGACCTACGAGCAGTACTTC.

This sequence joins TRBV5-1 and TRBJ1-4, with 9 bases matching TRBD1. Germline V gene lookup returns CDR1 SGHRS and CDR2 YFSETQ. The trim removed 4 bases at V and 8 bases at J, leaving 9 bases unmatched. The CDR3 is 15 amino acids. The CDR3 loop reads CASSPTQGAGEKLFF. CDR3 DNA: TGCGCCAGCAGCCCCACACAGGGGGCGGGGGAAAAACTGTTTTTT.

V and J are TRBV28 and TRBJ2-5; D remains ambiguous. The V gene's germline CDR1 is MDHEN and CDR2 SYDVKM. The length of the CDR3 is 14 residues. V was trimmed by 1 base and J by 0 bases, leaving 6 bases between them. CDR3 nucleotides: TGTGCCAGCAGTTTATCCGGGTACCAAGAGACCCAGTACTTC. Translating gives CASSLSGYQETQYF.

There are a few counts of this clone. V and J are TRBV9 and TRBJ2-1; 12 nucleotides line up with TRBD2. The germline V gene encodes CDR1 SGDLS and CDR2 YYNGEE. The CDR3 spans 14 residues. Germline trimming cut 2 bases from V and 14 bases from J; bases unmatched to any gene: 8. CDR3 sequence: CASSVSTTSGSKFF. The CDR3 nucleotides are TGTGCCAGCAGCGTGTCAACGACTAGCGGGAGTAAGTTCTTC. Full variable domain (remainder filled in from reference TRBV9 and TRBJ2-1): DSGVTQTPKHLITATGQRVTLRCSPRSGDLSVYWYQQSLDQGLQFLIQYYNGEERAKGNILERFSAQQFPDLHSELNLSSLELGDSALYFCASSVSTTSGSKFFGPGTRLTVL.

This clone was counted between two and nine times. The chain joins TRBV19 to TRBJ1-4, with 9 bases lining up with TRBD1. Germline V gene sequence: CDR1 LNHDA, CDR2 SQIVND (reference sequence). Trimming at V came to 5 bases and at J to 7 bases, leaving 2 bases not matched to a gene. The CDR3 sequence is 13 residues long. Here the CDR3 reads CASSRDRAEKLFF. The CDR3 coding sequence is TGTGCCAGTAGTCGGGACAGGGCTGAAAAACTGTTTTTT.